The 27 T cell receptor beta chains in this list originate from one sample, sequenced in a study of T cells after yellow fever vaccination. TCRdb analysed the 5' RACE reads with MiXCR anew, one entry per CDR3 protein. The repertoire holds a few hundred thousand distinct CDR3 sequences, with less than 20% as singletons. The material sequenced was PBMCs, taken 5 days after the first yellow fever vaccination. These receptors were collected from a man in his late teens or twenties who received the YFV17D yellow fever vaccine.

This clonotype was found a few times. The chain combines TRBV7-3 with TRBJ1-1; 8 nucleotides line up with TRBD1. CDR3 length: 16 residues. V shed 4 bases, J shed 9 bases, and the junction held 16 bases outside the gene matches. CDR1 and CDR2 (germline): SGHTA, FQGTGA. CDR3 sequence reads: CASSSLPPGQGGKAFF. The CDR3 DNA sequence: TGTGCCAGCAGCTCCCTTCCACCCGGACAGGGAGGTAAAGCTTTCTTT.

The DNA of the CDR3 is TGCGCCAGCAGCCAAGATCAATGGGACAGGTCCTACGAGCAGTACGTC. Translating it yields CASSQDQWDRSYEQYV. The gene calls are TRBV4-1 and TRBJ2-7; 8 bases align to TRBD1. Unmatched junction bases numbered 5, after V lost 0 bases and J lost 1 base. This CDR3 is built from 16 residues. CDR1 is MGHRA and CDR2 is YSYEKL in the germline V gene.

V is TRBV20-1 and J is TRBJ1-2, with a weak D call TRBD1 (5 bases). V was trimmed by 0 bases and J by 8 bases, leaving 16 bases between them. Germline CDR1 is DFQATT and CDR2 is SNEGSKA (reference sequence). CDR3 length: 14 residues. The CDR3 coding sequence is TGCAGTGCTAGAGACTTTATACTTCAGGGCGGCTACACCTTC. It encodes CSARDFILQGGYTF.

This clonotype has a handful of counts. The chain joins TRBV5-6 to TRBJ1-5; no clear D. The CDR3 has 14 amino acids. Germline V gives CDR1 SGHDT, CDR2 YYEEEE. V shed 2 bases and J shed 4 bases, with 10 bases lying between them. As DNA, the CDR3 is TGTGCCAGCAGCTTAAATCCAGTAAATCAGCCCCAGCATTTT. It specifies CASSLNPVNQPQHF.

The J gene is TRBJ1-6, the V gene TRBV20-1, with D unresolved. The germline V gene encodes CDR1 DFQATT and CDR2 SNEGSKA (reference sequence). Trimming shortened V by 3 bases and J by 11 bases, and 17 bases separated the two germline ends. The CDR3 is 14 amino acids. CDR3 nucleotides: TGCAGTGCTAGTCCCGTGGTTAGGGAAGCACCCCTCCACTTT. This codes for CSASPVVREAPLHF.

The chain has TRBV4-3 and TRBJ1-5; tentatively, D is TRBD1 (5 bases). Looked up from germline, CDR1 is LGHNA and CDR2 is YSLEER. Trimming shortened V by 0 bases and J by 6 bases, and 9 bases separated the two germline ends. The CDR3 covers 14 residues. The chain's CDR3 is CASSQDSRGQPQHF. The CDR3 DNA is TGCGCCAGCAGCCAAGATTCGAGGGGTCAGCCCCAGCATTTT.

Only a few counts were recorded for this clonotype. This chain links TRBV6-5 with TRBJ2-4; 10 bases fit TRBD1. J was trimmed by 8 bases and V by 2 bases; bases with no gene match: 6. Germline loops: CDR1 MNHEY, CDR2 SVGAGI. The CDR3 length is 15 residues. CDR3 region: CASSYTGTGEHIQYF. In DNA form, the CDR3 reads TGTGCCAGCAGTTACACTGGGACAGGGGAGCACATTCAGTACTTC.

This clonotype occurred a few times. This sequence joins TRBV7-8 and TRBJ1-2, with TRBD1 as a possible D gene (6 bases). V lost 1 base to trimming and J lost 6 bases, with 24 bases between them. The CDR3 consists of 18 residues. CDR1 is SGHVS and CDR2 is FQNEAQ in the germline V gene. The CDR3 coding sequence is TGTGCCAGCAGCTTAGACGCTGGGTGGTCAGGGGAAATGGATGGCTACACCTTC. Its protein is CASSLDAGWSGEMDGYTF. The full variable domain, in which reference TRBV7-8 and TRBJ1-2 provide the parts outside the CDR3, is GAGVSQSPRYKVAKRGQDVALRCDPISGHVSLFWYQQALGQGPEFLTYFQNEAQLDKSGLPSDRFFAERPEGSVSTLKIQRTQQEDSAVYLCASSLDAGWSGEMDGYTFGSGTRLTVV.

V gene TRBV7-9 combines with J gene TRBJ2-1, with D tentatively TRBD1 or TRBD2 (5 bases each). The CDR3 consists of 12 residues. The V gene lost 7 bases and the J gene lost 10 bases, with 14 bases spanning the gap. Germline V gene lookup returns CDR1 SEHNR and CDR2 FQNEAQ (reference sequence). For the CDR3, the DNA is TGTGCCAGCATCCCCTACGGGGACGAGCAGTTCTTC. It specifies CASIPYGDEQFF.

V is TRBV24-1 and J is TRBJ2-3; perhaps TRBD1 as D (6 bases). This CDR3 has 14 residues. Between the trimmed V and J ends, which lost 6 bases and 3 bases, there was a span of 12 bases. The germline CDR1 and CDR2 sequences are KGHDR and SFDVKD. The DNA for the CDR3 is TGTGCCACCAGTTTAAACAGGGTAACAGATACGCAGTATTTT. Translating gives CATSLNRVTDTQYF.

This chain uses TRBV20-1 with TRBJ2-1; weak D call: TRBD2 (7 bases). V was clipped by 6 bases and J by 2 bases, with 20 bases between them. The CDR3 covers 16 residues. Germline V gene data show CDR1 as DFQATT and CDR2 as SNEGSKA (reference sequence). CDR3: CSALLTGGPTYNEQFF. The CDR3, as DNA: TGCAGTGCCCTCTTAACCGGGGGGCCAACCTACAATGAGCAGTTCTTC.

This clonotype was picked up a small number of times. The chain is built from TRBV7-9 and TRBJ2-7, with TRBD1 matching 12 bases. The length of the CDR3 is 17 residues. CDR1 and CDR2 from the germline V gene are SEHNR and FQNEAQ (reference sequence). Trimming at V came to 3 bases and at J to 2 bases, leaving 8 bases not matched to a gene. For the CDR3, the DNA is TGTGCCAGCAGCTTTCCGGGACAGGGGGCCCTAACCTACGAGCAGTACGTC. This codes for CASSFPGQGALTYEQYV.

CDR3 region: CSARDGGGNQPQHF. The CDR3 nucleotides read TGCAGTGCTAGAGATGGGGGAGGCAATCAGCCCCAGCATTTT. The V gene is TRBV20-1, the J gene TRBJ1-5; TRBD1 is a possible D gene (5 bases). The V and J ends lost 0 bases and 2 bases respectively, with 8 bases between them. The CDR3 length is 14 residues. Germline CDR1 DFQATT, CDR2 SNEGSKA (reference sequence).

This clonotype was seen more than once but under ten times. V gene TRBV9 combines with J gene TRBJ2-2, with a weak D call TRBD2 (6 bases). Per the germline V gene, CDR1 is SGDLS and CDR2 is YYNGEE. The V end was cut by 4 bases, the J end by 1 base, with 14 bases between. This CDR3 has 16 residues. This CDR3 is CASSTWSGVNTGELFF. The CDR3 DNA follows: TGTGCCAGCAGCACCTGGTCGGGGGTGAACACCGGGGAGCTGTTTTTT.

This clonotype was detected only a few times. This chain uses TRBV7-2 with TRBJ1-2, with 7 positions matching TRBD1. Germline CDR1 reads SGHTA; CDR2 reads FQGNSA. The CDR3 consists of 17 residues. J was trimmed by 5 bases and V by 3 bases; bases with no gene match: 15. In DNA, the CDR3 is TGTGCCAGCAGCTTCTTATCTCCGGGACAGACCTCTTATGGCTACACCTTC. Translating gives CASSFLSPGQTSYGYTF.

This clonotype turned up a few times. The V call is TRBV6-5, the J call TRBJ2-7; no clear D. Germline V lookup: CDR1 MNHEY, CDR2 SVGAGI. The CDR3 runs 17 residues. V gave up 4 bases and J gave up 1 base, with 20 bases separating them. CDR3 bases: TGTGCCAGCAGTTCACATCGGCCGATAGTCAAGTCCTACGAGCAGTACTTC. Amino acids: CASSSHRPIVKSYEQYF.

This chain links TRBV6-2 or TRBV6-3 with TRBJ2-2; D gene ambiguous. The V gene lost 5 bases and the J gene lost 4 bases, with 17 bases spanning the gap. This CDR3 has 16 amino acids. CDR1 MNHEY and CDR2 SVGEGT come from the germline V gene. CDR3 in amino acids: CASSPRALSGTGELFF. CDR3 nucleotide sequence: TGTGCCAGCAGTCCCCGGGCCCTCTCGGGCACCGGGGAGCTGTTTTTT.

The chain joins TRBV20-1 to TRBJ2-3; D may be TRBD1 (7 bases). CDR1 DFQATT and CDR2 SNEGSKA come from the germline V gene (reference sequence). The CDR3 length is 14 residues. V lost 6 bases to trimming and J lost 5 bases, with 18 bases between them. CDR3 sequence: CSAPPGGPQDTQYF. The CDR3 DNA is TGCAGTGCCCCCCCAGGGGGGCCGCAAGATACGCAGTATTTT.

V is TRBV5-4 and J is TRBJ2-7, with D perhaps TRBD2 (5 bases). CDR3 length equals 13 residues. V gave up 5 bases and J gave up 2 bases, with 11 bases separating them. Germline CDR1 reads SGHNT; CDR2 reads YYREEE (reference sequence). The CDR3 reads CASSFGVPYEQYF. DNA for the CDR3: TGTGCCAGCAGTTTCGGGGTTCCCTACGAGCAGTACTTC.

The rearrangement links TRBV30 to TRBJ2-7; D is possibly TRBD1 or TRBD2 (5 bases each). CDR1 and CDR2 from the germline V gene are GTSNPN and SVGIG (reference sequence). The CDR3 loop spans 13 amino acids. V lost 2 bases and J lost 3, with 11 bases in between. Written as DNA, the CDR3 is TGTGCCTGGAGTCTAGGGACCCTCTACGAGCAGTACTTC. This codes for CAWSLGTLYEQYF.

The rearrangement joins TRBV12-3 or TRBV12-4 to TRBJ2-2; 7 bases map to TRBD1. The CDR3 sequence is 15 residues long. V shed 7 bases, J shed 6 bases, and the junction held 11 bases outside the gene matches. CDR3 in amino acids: CASTPGGSGAGELFF. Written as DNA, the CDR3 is TGTGCCAGCACCCCAGGGGGTTCCGGCGCCGGGGAGCTGTTTTTT.

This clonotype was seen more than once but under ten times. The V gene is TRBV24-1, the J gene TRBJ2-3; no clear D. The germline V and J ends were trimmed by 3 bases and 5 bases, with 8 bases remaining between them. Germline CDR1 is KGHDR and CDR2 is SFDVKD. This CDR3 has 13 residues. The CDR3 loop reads CATSDAAEDTQYF. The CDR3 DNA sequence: TGTGCCACCAGTGATGCGGCCGAAGATACGCAGTATTTT.

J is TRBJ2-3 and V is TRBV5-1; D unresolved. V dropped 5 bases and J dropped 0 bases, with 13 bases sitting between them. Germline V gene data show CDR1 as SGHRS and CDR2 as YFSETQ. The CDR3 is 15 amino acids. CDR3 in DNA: TGCGCCAGCAGAGGACCCCTGACTAGCACAGATACGCAGTATTTT. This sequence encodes CASRGPLTSTDTQYF.

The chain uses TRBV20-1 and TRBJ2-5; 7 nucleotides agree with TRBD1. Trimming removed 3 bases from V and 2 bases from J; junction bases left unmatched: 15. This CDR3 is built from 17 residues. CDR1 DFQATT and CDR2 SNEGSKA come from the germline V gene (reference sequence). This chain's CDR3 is CSASGPGMAGGQETQYF. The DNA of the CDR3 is TGCAGTGCTAGTGGCCCCGGGATGGCAGGGGGACAAGAGACCCAGTACTTC.

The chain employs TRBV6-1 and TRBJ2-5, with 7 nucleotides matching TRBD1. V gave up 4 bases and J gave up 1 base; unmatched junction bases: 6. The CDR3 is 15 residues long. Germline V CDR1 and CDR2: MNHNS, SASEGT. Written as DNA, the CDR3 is TGTGCCAGCAGTGCCCGGGACAGCAGCCAAGAGACCCAGTACTTC. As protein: CASSARDSSQETQYF.

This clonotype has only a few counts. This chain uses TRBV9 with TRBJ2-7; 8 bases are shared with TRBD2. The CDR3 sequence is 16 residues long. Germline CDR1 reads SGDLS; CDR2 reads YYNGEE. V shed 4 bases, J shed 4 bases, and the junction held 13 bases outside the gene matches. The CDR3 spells CASSPGGGTERYEQYV. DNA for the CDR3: TGTGCCAGCAGCCCCGGGGGGGGGACGGAGAGGTACGAGCAGTACGTC.

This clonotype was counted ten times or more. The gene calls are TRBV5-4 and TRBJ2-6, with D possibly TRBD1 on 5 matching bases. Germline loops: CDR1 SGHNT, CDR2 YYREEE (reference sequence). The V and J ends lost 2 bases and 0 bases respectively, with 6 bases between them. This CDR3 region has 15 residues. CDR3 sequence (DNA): TGTGCCAGCAGCTTAGACAGCTCTGGGGCCAACGTCCTGACTTTC. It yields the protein CASSLDSSGANVLTF.